This T cell receptor beta chain emerged from a study of blood T cell repertoires in COVID-19. Cohort allocation depended upon clinical history that participants reported. V gave up 6 bases and J gave up 9 bases; unmatched junction bases: 7. There are 14 residues in the CDR3. Germline-derived CDR1 and CDR2 are MNHEY and SVGAGI. TCRdb's copy holds only in-frame clones and misses some; the assay was immunoSEQ multiplex PCR. Counted here are some 200,000 clones, roughly 82% occurring once; the ten biggest clones make up about 5%. The receptor was derived from a woman aged 55 to 70 with acute COVID-19. Material for sequencing was PBMCs or T cells enriched from blood (not recorded which). V and J are TRBV6-5 and TRBJ1-6; 8 bases agree with TRBD1. This CDR3 reads CASSQTGEGSPLHF. The CDR3, as DNA: TGTGCCAGCAGCCAGACAGGGGAGGGTTCACCCCTCCACTTT.